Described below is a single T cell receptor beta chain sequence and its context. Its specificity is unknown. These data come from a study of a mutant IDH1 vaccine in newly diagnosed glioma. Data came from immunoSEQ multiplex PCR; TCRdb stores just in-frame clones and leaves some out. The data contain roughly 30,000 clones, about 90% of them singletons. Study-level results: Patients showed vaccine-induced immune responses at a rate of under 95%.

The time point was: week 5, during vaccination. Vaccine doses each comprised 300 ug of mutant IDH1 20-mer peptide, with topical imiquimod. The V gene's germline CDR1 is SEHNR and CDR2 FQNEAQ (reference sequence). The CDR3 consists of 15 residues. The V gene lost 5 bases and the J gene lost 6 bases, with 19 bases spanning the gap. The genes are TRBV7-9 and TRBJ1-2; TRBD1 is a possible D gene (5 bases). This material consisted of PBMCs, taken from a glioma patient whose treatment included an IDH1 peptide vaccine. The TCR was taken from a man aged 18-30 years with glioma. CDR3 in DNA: TGTGCCAGCAGCCGGTGGGGAGGGGAATTAAATGGCTACACCTTC. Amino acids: CASSRWGGELNGYTF.